The sequence of this T cell receptor beta chain was determined in a study of prognosis after radiotherapy for stage I lung cancer. Study conclusions and caveats: Counted unique TCR clones declined after stereotactic body radiation therapy (median about 10,000 versus 6,900).

This clonotype was seen ten or more times. The antigen is undetermined. The germline V gene has CDR1 MNHNS and CDR2 SASEGT. The CDR3 length is 14 residues. Trimming removed 2 bases at V and 7 bases at J, with 14 bases between. TCR beta CDR3 was amplified from genomic DNA by two-round multiplex PCR. It was primers specific to each TRBV and TRBJ gene that first-round PCR used. Universal primers were used in the second round of PCR. TCRdb redid the calling of the multiplex PCR reads with MiXCR, one entry per CDR3 protein. The repertoire includes approximately 41,000 distinct CDR3 sequences, roughly a quarter of them detected once, and 20% to 30% sits in the top ten. Peripheral blood, in approximately 6-milliliter volumes, was drawn at each of two time points.

Specimen: PBMCs, collected before or after stereotactic body radiation therapy (not recorded which). The chain couples TRBV6-1 to TRBJ1-2; D is ambiguous. The clonotype was recovered from a donor aged 50 or older with non-small cell lung cancer. The DNA of the CDR3 is TGTGCCAGCAGTGAATTGACACTAGCTGGTGGCTACACCTTC. Amino acids: CASSELTLAGGYTF.